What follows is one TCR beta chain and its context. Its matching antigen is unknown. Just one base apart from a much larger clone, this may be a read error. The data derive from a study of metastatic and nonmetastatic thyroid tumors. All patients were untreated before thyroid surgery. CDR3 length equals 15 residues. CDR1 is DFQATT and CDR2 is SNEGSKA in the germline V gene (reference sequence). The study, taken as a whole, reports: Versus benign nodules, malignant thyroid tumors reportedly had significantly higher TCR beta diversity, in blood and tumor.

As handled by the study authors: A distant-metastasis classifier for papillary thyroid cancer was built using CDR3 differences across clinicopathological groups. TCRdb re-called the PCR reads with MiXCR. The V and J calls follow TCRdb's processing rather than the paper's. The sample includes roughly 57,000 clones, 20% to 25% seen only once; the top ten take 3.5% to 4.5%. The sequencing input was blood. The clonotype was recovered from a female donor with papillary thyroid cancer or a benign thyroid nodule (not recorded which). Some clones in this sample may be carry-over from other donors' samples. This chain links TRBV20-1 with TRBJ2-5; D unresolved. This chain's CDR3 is CGAEYAGRHKETQYF. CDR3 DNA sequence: TGCGGTGCCGAGTACGCCGGAAGACACAAAGAGACCCAGTACTTC.